The next 26 T cell receptor beta chains were all read from a single sample in a study of blood T cell repertoires in COVID-19. The assay was immunoSEQ multiplex PCR, and TCRdb's table has in-frame clones only and misses some. The table has about 160,000 clones, around 83% seen once. Sequenced sample: peripheral blood. These receptors were obtained from a woman between 50 and 59 years old with COVID-19, enrolled during active disease.

The rearrangement uses TRBV7-6 and TRBJ1-2; possible D gene TRBD1, 6 bases. The CDR3 has 15 residues. V was cut by 5 bases and J by 4 bases, with 17 bases left in between. Germline assignment: CDR1 SGHVS and CDR2 FNYEAQ. Here the CDR3 reads CASSQTQGSGYGYTF. CDR3 sequence (DNA): TGTGCCAGCAGCCAGACCCAGGGGTCAGGCTATGGCTACACCTTC.

The rearrangement joins TRBV3-1 (or the pseudogene TRBV3-2) to TRBJ2-2; D is uncertain. CDR1 is LGHDT, CDR2 YNNKEL, per germline (reference sequence). V was trimmed by 1 base and J by 8 bases, leaving 5 bases between them. The CDR3 sequence is 12 residues long. The CDR3 is CASSQGEGELFF. The CDR3, as DNA: TGTGCCAGCAGCCAAGGAGAAGGGGAGCTGTTTTTT.

V and J are TRBV7-2 and TRBJ2-5, with D uncertain. The CDR3 is made up of 15 amino acids. Per the germline V gene, CDR1 is SGHTA and CDR2 is FQGNSA. V lost 2 bases and J 0 bases, leaving 10 bases between the germline ends. CDR3 residues: CASSLLFQNQETQYF. The CDR3 DNA follows: TGTGCCAGCAGCTTACTTTTCCAGAACCAAGAGACCCAGTACTTC.

This chain connects TRBV2 to TRBJ1-5, with D hard to call. The CDR3 has 12 residues. V was clipped by 6 bases and J by 3 bases, with 6 bases between them. CDR1 is SNHLY and CDR2 is FYNNEI in the germline V gene. The CDR3: CASSRINQPQHF. For the CDR3, the DNA is TGTGCCAGCAGCAGGATCAATCAGCCCCAGCATTTT.

The DNA for the CDR3 is TGTGCCAGCAGCTTAGAGCACAGGGCAGGTCAGCCCCAGCATTTT. Translation gives CASSLEHRAGQPQHF. The chain joins TRBV7-2 to TRBJ1-5, with a possible D match to TRBD1 (6 bases). This CDR3 comprises 15 residues. Germline-derived CDR1 and CDR2 are SGHTA and FQGNSA. The germline V and J ends were trimmed by 1 base and 6 bases, with 13 bases remaining between them.

This clone is a singleton in its sample. The genes are TRBV5-1 and TRBJ2-5; perhaps TRBD1 as D (5 bases). The ends were cut back, 2 bases at V and 1 base at J, with 15 bases in the middle. This CDR3 has 16 amino acids. Germline values: CDR1 SGHRS, CDR2 YFSETQ. CDR3 nucleotides: TGCGCCAGCAGCTTTCTCCCGTTAACAGGCCAAGAGACCCAGTACTTC. Encoded protein: CASSFLPLTGQETQYF.

This rearrangement joins TRBV6-2 or TRBV6-3 to TRBJ1-5; a possible D gene is TRBD1 (5 bases). Germline CDR1 and CDR2: MNHEY and SVGEGT. V was cut by 2 bases and J by 2 bases, with 7 bases left in between. The CDR3 length is 14 residues. The CDR3 sequence is CASSYGGGNQPQHF. The CDR3 DNA reads as TGTGCCAGCAGTTACGGGGGGGGCAATCAGCCCCAGCATTTT.

This chain uses TRBV10-3 with TRBJ1-2; 9 nucleotides agree with TRBD1. Germline V gene data show CDR1 as ENHRY and CDR2 as SYGVKD. The V and J ends lost 6 bases and 7 bases, in that order; junction bases with no gene match: 9. This CDR3 is 14 amino acids long. CDR3 protein: CAISDRTGDGGYTF. In DNA, the CDR3 is TGTGCCATCAGCGACCGGACAGGGGATGGTGGCTACACCTTC.

The chain recombines TRBV18 with TRBJ1-2, with D maybe TRBD1 (5 bases). V was cut by 5 bases and J by 8 bases, with 15 bases left in between. Per the germline V gene, CDR1 is KGHSH and CDR2 is LQKENI. The CDR3 totals 13 residues. The CDR3 region is CASSSQGEEGYTF. CDR3 coding DNA: TGTGCCAGCTCATCCCAGGGCGAGGAGGGCTACACCTTC.

The chain links TRBV11-2 to TRBJ2-1; no firm D call. Trimming stripped 6 bases from V and 8 bases from J, with 11 bases between. Germline V lookup: CDR1 SGHAT, CDR2 FQNNGV. This CDR3 comprises 12 residues. Written as DNA, the CDR3 is TGTGCCAGCAGGGCGGAAGGCGATGAGCAGTTCTTC. Amino acid sequence: CASRAEGDEQFF.

The rearrangement uses TRBV10-3 and TRBJ2-1; 7 nucleotides match TRBD1. Trimming removed 6 bases from V and 4 bases from J; junction bases left unmatched: 6. CDR1 ENHRY and CDR2 SYGVKD come from the germline V gene. The CDR3 has 14 residues. CDR3 sequence reads: CAIRTGEKYNEQFF. For the CDR3, the DNA is TGTGCCATCAGAACAGGGGAGAAGTACAATGAGCAGTTCTTC.

This clone came up once. J is TRBJ1-6 and V is TRBV4-3; the D is unclear. Trimming took 0 bases from V and 8 from J, leaving 11 bases between them. This CDR3 has 15 amino acids. CDR1 and CDR2 from the germline V gene are LGHNA and YSLEER. The CDR3 is CASSQDEGRDSPLHF. In DNA form, the CDR3 reads TGCGCCAGCAGCCAAGATGAGGGAAGGGATTCACCCCTCCACTTT.

This clone showed up just once. The chain couples TRBV6-4 to TRBJ2-5; 7 bases fit TRBD1. CDR3 length equals 15 residues. Looked up from germline, CDR1 is MRHNA and CDR2 is SNTAGT. V was pared by 2 bases and J by 5 bases, with 8 bases of the junction left unmatched. CDR3 residues: CASSDLDRECETQYF. The CDR3 region has the DNA TGTGCCAGCAGTGACCTCGACAGGGAATGCGAGACCCAGTACTTC.

The chain recombines TRBV6-2 or TRBV6-3 with TRBJ1-2, with D unclear. V was clipped by 0 bases and J by 9 bases, with 14 bases between them. CDR3 length: 14 amino acids. Germline V gene sequence: CDR1 MNHEY, CDR2 SVGEGT. CDR3 DNA sequence: TGTGCCAGCAGTTACTCGAGCGGATCCCTAAGCTACACCTTC. Amino acids: CASSYSSGSLSYTF.

The chain carries TRBV7-9 and TRBJ1-2, with a weak D call TRBD1 (6 bases). Germline CDR1 SEHNR, CDR2 FQNEAQ (reference sequence). This CDR3 comprises 14 residues. Trimming shortened V by 5 bases and J by 3 bases, and 13 bases separated the two germline ends. Here the CDR3 reads CASSPYRDDYGYTF. As DNA, the CDR3 is TGTGCCAGCAGCCCCTACAGGGACGACTATGGCTACACCTTC.

This clone was found a few times. The CDR3 spells CASKTGPNQPQHF. The CDR3 region has the DNA TGTGCCAGCAAGACAGGGCCTAATCAGCCCCAGCATTTT. The gene calls are TRBV2 and TRBJ1-5; 7 positions agree with TRBD1. CDR3 length equals 13 residues. CDR1 SNHLY and CDR2 FYNNEI come from the germline V gene. With 7 bases clipped from V and 4 bases from J, the junction kept 4 bases outside the gene matches. The complete variable domain, with remaining parts taken from reference TRBV2 and TRBJ1-5, reads EPEVTQTPSHQVTQMGQEVILRCVPISNHLYFYWYRQILGQKVEFLVSFYNNEISEKSEIFDDQFSVERPDGSNFTLKIRSTKLEDSAMYFCASKTGPNQPQHFGDGTRLSIL.

This chain uses TRBV11-2 with TRBJ2-3; TRBD2 aligns across 12 bases. This CDR3 spans 16 amino acids. The trim removed 4 bases at V and 2 bases at J, leaving 4 bases unmatched. The germline CDR1 and CDR2 sequences are SGHAT and FQNNGV. DNA for the CDR3: TGTGCCAGCAGCTCAGGACTAGCGGGGCCCACAGATACGCAGTATTTT. Translated: CASSSGLAGPTDTQYF.

The chain is built from TRBV6-6 and TRBJ1-2; tentative D call: TRBD1 (6 bases). Trimming left V 0 bases short and J 8 bases short, with 16 bases between. The CDR3 sequence is 15 residues long. The germline V gene encodes CDR1 MNHNY and CDR2 SVGAGI (reference sequence). The CDR3 spells CASSYSAGGLLGYTF. In DNA, the CDR3 is TGTGCCAGCAGTTACTCCGCGGGGGGGCTATTAGGCTACACCTTC.

The rearrangement joins TRBV18 to TRBJ1-2, with 11 positions matching TRBD1. V was clipped by 3 bases and J by 6 bases; unmatched bases: 6. There are 15 residues in the CDR3. Germline V lookup: CDR1 KGHSH, CDR2 LQKENI. The CDR3 region is CASSPTGTGGDGYTF. CDR3 DNA: TGTGCCAGCTCACCGACCGGGACAGGGGGAGATGGCTACACCTTC.

The V call is TRBV4-3, the J call TRBJ2-1; D call uncertain. The CDR3 sequence is 15 residues long. V lost 0 bases to trimming and J lost 4 bases, with 10 bases between them. Germline V gene data show CDR1 as LGHNA and CDR2 as YSLEER. The CDR3, as DNA: TGCGCCAGCAGCCAAGAACCTGGCCAGTACAATGAGCAGTTCTTC. The encoded protein is CASSQEPGQYNEQFF.

The rearrangement uses TRBV28 and TRBJ1-4; D unclear. Trimming took off 5 bases at V and 8 bases at J, with 9 bases between the two ends. The CDR3 loop spans 12 amino acids. The germline CDR1 and CDR2 sequences are MDHEN and SYDVKM. The DNA for the CDR3 is TGTGCCAGCAGTCCCCCGGAGGAAAAACTGTTTTTT. This gives the protein CASSPPEEKLFF.

This clone was recorded once. The chain links TRBV10-2 to TRBJ1-1; 7 bases fit TRBD1. The CDR3 runs 15 residues. The V gene's germline CDR1 is WSHSY and CDR2 SAAADI. V was clipped by 2 bases and J by 5 bases; unmatched bases: 8. The CDR3 DNA sequence: TGCGCCAGCAGTGAGACGGGACCAGGGGGGACTGAAGCTTTCTTT. It encodes CASSETGPGGTEAFF.

V gene TRBV7-8 combines with J gene TRBJ2-5; D gene unclear. Deletions cut 4 bases from V and 1 base from J, with 7 bases between. This CDR3 is built from 13 residues. Germline loops: CDR1 SGHVS, CDR2 FQNEAQ. The CDR3 nucleotides read TGTGCCAGCAGCTCCGGTGCCCAAGAGACCCAGTACTTC. Translating gives CASSSGAQETQYF.

The chain employs TRBV19 and TRBJ1-5; tentatively, D is TRBD1 (5 bases). In germline, CDR1 is LNHDA, CDR2 SQIVND (reference sequence). The CDR3 runs to 13 residues. Trimming shortened V by 5 bases and J by 8 bases, and 13 bases separated the two germline ends. CDR3 amino acids: CASSQGWRKPQHF. DNA for the CDR3: TGTGCCAGTAGTCAGGGATGGCGCAAGCCCCAGCATTTT.

This clone was picked up many times. This rearrangement joins TRBV30 to TRBJ1-5, with a tentative D call TRBD1 (6 bases). Germline V lookup: CDR1 GTSNPN, CDR2 SVGIG (reference sequence). The CDR3 covers 14 residues. V was cut by 1 base and J by 2 bases, with 9 bases left in between. CDR3 loop: CAWSGQVGNQPQHF. The CDR3 bases are TGTGCCTGGAGTGGACAGGTCGGCAATCAGCCCCAGCATTTT.

A few counts support this clone. J is TRBJ1-6 and V is TRBV3-1 (or the pseudogene TRBV3-2); 10 positions agree with TRBD1. CDR1 is LGHDT, CDR2 YNNKEL, per germline (reference sequence). V lost 4 bases, J lost 7 bases, and 4 bases stayed unmatched. The CDR3 consists of 15 residues. This CDR3 is CASSLAGQGNSPLHF. The CDR3 nucleotides read TGTGCCAGCAGCCTTGCGGGACAGGGGAATTCACCCCTCCACTTT.